This T cell receptor (beta chain) derives from a study of identical twins. This clonotype was observed a few times. The antigen is not known. An end of the junction does not agree with germline; a read error may underlie this. The germline gives CDR1 SGHTA, CDR2 FQGNSA. The CDR3 is 17 residues long. Findings and limits, study-wide: The study found weaker excess twin sharing in beta out-of-frame sequences. Donors were not followed over many years; analysis was cross-sectional.

TCRdb redid the calling of the 5' RACE reads with MiXCR, one entry per CDR3 protein. The sample lists about 430,000 distinct CDR3 sequences; around a sixth were seen once. The receptor was isolated from a man between 50 and 59 years old in good health. The chain combines TRBV7-2 with TRBJ1-6; a weak D match, TRBD1 (6 bases). Material for sequencing was naive T cells sorted from blood. CDR3 region: CASSLGQYSSYNSPLHF. CDR3 in DNA: TGTGCCAGCAGTTTAGGACAGTATAGCTCCTATAATTCACCCCTCCACTTT.